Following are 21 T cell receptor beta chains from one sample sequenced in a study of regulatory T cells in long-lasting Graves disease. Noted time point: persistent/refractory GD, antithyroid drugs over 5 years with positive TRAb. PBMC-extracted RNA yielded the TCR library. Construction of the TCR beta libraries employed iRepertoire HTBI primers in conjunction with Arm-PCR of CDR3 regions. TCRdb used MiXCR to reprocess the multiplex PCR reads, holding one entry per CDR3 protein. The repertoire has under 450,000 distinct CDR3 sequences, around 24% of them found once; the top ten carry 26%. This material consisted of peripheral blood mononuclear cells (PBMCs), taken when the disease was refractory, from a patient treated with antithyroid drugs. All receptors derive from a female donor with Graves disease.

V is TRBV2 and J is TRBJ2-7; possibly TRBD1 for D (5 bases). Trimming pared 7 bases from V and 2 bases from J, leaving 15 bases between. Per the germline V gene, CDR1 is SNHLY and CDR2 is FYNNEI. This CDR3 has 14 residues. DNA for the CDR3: TGTGCCAGCATCAGGGCCCGAGGAGCCTACGAGCAGTACTTC. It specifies CASIRARGAYEQYF.

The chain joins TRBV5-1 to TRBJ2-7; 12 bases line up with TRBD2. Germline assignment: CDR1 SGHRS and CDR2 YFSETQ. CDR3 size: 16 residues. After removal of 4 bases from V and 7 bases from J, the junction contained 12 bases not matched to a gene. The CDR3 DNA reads TGCGCCAGCAGCGTCCTACTAGCGGGGGGACCTGGAGAGCAGTACTTC. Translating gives CASSVLLAGGPGEQYF.

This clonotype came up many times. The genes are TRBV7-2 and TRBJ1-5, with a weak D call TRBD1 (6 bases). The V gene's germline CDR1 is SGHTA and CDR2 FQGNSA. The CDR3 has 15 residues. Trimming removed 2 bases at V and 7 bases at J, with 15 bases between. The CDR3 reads CASSLFSGVEQPQHF. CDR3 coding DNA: TGTGCCAGCAGCTTATTTTCAGGGGTCGAGCAGCCCCAGCATTTT.

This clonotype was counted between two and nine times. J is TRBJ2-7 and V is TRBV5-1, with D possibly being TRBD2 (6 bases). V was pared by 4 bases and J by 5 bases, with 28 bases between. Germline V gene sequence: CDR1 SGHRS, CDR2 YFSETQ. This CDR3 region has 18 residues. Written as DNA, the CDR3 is TGCGCCAGCAGCGGAGGGAAACTGGATCCACCGGAGGAACACGAGCAGTACTTC. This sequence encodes CASSGGKLDPPEEHEQYF.

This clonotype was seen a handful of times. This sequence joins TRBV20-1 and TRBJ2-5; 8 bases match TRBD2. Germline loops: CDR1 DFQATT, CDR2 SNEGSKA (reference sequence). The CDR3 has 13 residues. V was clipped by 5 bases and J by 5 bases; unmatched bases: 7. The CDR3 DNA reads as TGCAGTGCTGAACAAGCGGGAGACGAGACCCAGTACTTC. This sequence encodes CSAEQAGDETQYF.

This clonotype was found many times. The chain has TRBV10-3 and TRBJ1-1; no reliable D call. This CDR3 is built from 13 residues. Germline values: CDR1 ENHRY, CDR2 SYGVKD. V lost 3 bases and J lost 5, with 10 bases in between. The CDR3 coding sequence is TGTGCCATCAGTGAATACACGGGTACTGAAGCTTTCTTT. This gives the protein CAISEYTGTEAFF.

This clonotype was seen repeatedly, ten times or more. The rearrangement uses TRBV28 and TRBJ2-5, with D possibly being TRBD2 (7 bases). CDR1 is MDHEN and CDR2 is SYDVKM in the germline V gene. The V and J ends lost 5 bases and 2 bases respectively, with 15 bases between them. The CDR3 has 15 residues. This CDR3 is CASSIQGGGQETQYF. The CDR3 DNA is TGTGCCAGCAGTATACAGGGAGGGGGTCAAGAGACCCAGTACTTC.

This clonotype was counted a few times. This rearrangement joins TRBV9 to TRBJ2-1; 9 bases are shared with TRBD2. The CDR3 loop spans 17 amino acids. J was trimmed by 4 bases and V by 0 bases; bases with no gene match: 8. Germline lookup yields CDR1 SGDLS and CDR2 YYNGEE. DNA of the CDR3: TGTGCCAGCAGCGTAGGTTCGGCGGGAGGGCCTTACAATGAGCAGTTCTTC. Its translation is CASSVGSAGGPYNEQFF.

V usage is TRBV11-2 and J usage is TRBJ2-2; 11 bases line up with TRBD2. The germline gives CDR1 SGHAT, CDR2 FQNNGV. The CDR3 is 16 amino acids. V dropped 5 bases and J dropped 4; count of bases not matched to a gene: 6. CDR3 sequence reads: CASSPGLAVFTGELFF. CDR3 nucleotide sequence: TGTGCCAGCAGCCCGGGACTAGCGGTTTTCACCGGGGAGCTGTTTTTT.

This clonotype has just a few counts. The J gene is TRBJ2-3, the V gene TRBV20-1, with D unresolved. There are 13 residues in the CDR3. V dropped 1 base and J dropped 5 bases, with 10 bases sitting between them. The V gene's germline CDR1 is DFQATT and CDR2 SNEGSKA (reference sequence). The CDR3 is CSARGRRVDTQYF. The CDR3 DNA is TGCAGTGCTAGAGGGCGACGTGTAGATACGCAGTATTTT.

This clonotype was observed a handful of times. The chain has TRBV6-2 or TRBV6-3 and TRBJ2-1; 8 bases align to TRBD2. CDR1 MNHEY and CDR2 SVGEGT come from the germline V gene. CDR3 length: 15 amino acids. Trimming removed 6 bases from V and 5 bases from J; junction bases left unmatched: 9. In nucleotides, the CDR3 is TGTGCCAGCAGCTTAACGGGAGGGCCCGACAATGAGCAGTTCTTC. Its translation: CASSLTGGPDNEQFF.

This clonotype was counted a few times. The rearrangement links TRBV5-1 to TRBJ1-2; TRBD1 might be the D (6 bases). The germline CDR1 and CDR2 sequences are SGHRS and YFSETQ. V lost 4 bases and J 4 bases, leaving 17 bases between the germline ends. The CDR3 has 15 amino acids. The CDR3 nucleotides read TGCGCCAGCAGCCTAGGGACACTAATGGGCTATGGCTACACCTTC. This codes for CASSLGTLMGYGYTF.

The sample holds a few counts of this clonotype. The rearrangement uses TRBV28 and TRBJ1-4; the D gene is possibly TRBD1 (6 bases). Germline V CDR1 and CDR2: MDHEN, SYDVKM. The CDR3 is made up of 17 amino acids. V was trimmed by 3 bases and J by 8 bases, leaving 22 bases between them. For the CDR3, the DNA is TGTGCCAGCAGTTTCGTCTTATGGGGTCCAGGGGAAGAAAAACTGTTTTTT. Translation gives CASSFVLWGPGEEKLFF. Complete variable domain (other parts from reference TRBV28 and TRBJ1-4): DVKVTQSSRYLVKRTGEKVFLECVQDMDHENMFWYRQDPGLGLRLIYFSYDVKMKEKGDIPEGYSVSREKKERFSLILESASTNQTSMYLCASSFVLWGPGEEKLFFGSGTQLSVL.

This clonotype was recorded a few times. This CDR3 is CSARDSSGSFEQYF. CDR3 sequence (DNA): TGCAGTGCTAGAGATTCTAGCGGGAGCTTCGAGCAGTACTTC. The J gene is TRBJ2-7, the V gene TRBV20-1; 10 bases match TRBD2. There are 14 residues in the CDR3. Germline V gene lookup returns CDR1 DFQATT and CDR2 SNEGSKA (reference sequence). Trimming removed 0 bases from V and 6 bases from J; junction bases left unmatched: 5.

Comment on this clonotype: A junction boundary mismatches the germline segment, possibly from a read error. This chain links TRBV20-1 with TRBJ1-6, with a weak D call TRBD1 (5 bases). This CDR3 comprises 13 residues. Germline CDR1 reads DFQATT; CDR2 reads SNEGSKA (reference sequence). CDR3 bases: TGCAGTGTTAGAGGGATAGGGGACTCACCCCTCCACTTT. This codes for CSVRGIGDSPLHF.

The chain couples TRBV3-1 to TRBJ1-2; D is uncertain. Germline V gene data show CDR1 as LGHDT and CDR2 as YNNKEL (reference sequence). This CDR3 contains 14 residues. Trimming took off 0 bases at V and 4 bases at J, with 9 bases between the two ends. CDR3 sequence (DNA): TGTGCCAGCAGCCAAGATCCGAATTCCTATGGCTACACCTTC. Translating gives CASSQDPNSYGYTF. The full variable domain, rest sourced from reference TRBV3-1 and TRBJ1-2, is DTAVSQTPKYLVTQMGNDKSIKCEQNLGHDTMYWYKQDSKKFLKIMFSYNNKELIINETVPNRFSPKSPDKAHLNLHINSLELGDSAVYFCASSQDPNSYGYTFGSGTRLTVV.

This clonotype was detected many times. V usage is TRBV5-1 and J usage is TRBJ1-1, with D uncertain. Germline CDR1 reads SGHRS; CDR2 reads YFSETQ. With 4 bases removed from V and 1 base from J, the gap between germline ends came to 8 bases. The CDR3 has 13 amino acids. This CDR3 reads CASSITENTEAFF. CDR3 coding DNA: TGCGCCAGCAGCATTACAGAGAACACTGAAGCTTTCTTT. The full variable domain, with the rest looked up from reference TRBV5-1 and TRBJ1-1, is KAGVTQTPRYLIKTRGQQVTLSCSPISGHRSVSWYQQTPGQGLQFLFEYFSETQRNKGNFPGRFSGRQFSNSRSEMNVSTLELGDSALYLCASSITENTEAFFGQGTRLTVV.

CDR3 nucleotide sequence: TGTGCCAGCGAGAGAGCCGGGGAGCTGTTTTTT. Its translation: CASERAGELFF. This chain links TRBV6-1 with TRBJ2-2; D is undetermined. The CDR3 sequence is 11 residues long. CDR1 and CDR2 (germline): MNHNS, SASEGT. The V and J ends lost 8 bases and 6 bases respectively, with 7 bases between them.

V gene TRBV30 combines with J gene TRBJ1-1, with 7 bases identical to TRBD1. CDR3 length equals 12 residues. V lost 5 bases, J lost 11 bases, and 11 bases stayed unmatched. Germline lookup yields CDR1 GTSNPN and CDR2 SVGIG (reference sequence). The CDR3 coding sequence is TGTGCCTGGGGTGAAAGGCAGGGGGACGCTTTCTTT. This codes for CAWGERQGDAFF.

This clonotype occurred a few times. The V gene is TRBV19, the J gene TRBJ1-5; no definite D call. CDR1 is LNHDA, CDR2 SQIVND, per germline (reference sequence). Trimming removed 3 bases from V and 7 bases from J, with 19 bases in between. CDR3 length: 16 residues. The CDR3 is CASSIGSLYSRQPQHF. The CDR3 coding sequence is TGTGCCAGTAGTATCGGATCCCTGTATAGTCGGCAGCCCCAGCATTTT.

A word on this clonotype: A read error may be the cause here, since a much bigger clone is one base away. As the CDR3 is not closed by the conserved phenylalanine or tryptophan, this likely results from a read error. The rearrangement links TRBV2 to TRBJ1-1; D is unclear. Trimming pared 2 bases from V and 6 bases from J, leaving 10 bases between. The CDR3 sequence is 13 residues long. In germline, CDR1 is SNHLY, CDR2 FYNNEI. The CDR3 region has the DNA TGTGCCAGCAGTGAACAAGGCGGGGCTGAAGCTTTCCTT. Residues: CASSEQGGAEAFL.